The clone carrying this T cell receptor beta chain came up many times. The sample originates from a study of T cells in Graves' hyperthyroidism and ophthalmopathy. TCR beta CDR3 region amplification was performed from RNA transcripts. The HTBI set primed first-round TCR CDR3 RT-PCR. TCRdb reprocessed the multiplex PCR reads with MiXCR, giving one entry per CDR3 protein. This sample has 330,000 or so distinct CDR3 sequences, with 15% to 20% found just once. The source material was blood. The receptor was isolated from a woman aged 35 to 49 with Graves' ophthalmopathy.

In DNA, the CDR3 is TGTGCCATCGGACGATCCTACGAGCAGTACTTC. Its protein product is CAIGRSYEQYF. V is TRBV7-9 and J is TRBJ2-7; D not certain. V was trimmed by 10 bases and J by 1 base, leaving 8 bases between them. CDR3 size: 11 residues. The germline gives CDR1 SEHNR, CDR2 FQNEAQ (reference sequence). Combining the CDR3 with reference TRBV7-9 and TRBJ2-7 gives the whole variable domain DTGVSQNPRHKITKRGQNVTFRCDPISEHNRLYWYRQTLGQGPEFLTYFQNEAQLEKSRLLSDRFSAERPKGSFSTLEIQRTEQGDSAMYLCAIGRSYEQYFGPGTRLTVT.